This T cell receptor beta chain comes out of a study of PD-L1 blockade in urothelial cancer. Using immunoSEQ multiplex PCR, the repertoire was profiled, and TCRdb retains in-frame clones only, with some absent. In the table there are some 120,000 clones, about 84% of which are singletons. CDR1 is SGDLS and CDR2 is YYNGEE in the germline V gene. This CDR3 has 14 amino acids. The V end was cut by 0 bases, the J end by 7 bases, with 13 bases between. Time point reported: peripheral blood 6 weeks after treatment start. This TCR was recovered from a man between 45 and 60 years old with urothelial cancer. The source was PBMCs, collected around atezolizumab (anti-PD-L1) treatment. This chain links TRBV9 with TRBJ1-2; possibly TRBD1 for D (5 bases). The CDR3: CASSVAGPFSGYTF. CDR3 nucleotides: TGTGCCAGCAGCGTAGCAGGGCCTTTCTCTGGCTACACCTTC.